This T cell receptor (beta chain) was captured in a study of T cells in Graves' hyperthyroidism and ophthalmopathy. Exclusions: uncontrolled infection, other autoimmune disease, pregnancy, lactation. This CDR3 region has 17 residues. Germline CDR1 reads SGHTA; CDR2 reads FQGNSA. Unmatched junction bases numbered 13, after V lost 4 bases and J lost 3 bases. RNA transcripts provided the source from which TCR beta CDR3 regions were amplified. The TCR CDR3 was amplified in a first-round RT-PCR using the HTBI primer set. Each CDR3 protein gets one entry after TCRdb re-called the multiplex PCR reads with MiXCR. The profile shows roughly 420,000 distinct CDR3 sequences, around 14% of them singletons. The study's findings and limits: Ophthalmopathy was predicted by the model a median of about 6.5 months ahead of onset.

This clonotype was observed at least ten times. Its matching antigen is unknown. This chain connects TRBV7-2 to TRBJ2-7; 9 positions match TRBD2. This clonotype was obtained from a woman between 18 and 29 years old with Graves' hyperthyroidism. Sample: blood. DNA of the CDR3: TGTGCCAGCAGCTCCCGAGAAGGAGGGACTAGCTTCTACGAGCAGTACTTC. This encodes CASSSREGGTSFYEQYF.